These 24 T cell receptor beta chains share one sample of origin, sequenced in a study of blood T cell repertoires in COVID-19. The data were produced by immunoSEQ multiplex PCR, yet TCRdb's version contains in-frame clones alone and is incomplete. The data hold over 200,000 clones, with approximately 90% observed a single time. The specimen was peripheral blood. The source is a man aged 25-45 years with COVID-19, enrolled during active disease.

The chain uses TRBV12-5 and TRBJ2-7; TRBD1 aligns across 10 bases. CDR3 length equals 15 residues. V lost 4 bases, J lost 2 bases, and 5 bases stayed unmatched. Per germline, CDR1 LGHNT and CDR2 FRNRAP. CDR3 sequence reads: CASGSVGTGAYEQYF. As DNA, the CDR3 is TGTGCTAGTGGTTCAGTTGGGACAGGGGCCTACGAGCAGTACTTC.

The V and J genes are TRBV4-1 and TRBJ1-2; no reliable D call. Trimming removed 4 bases at V and 3 bases at J, with 15 bases between. The germline gives CDR1 MGHRA, CDR2 YSYEKL. The CDR3 extends over 15 amino acids. The CDR3 loop reads CASSRDSFRHYGYTF. In DNA form, the CDR3 reads TGCGCCAGCAGCCGCGATTCCTTCAGGCACTATGGCTACACCTTC.

This chain joins TRBV25-1 and TRBJ1-5, with 8 bases aligning to TRBD1. The trim removed 10 bases at V and 4 bases at J, leaving 6 bases unmatched. The CDR3 is 13 residues long. From germline, CDR1 is MGHDK and CDR2 SYGVNS. DNA for the CDR3: TGTGCCACCCAGGGGGCGGATAATCAGCCCCAGCATTTT. This sequence encodes CATQGADNQPQHF.

The chain has TRBV7-3 and TRBJ1-2, with 12 bases matching TRBD1. Germline CDR1 SGHTA, CDR2 FQGTGA. This CDR3 has 16 residues. V shed 2 bases and J 7 bases; nucleotides not matched to a gene: 8. CDR3 protein: CASSLSAGTGGVGYTF. The CDR3 nucleotides are TGTGCCAGCAGCTTATCCGCGGGGACAGGGGGCGTTGGCTACACCTTC.

This sequence joins TRBV27 and TRBJ2-7; D not resolved. This CDR3 region has 13 residues. Germline V gene lookup returns CDR1 MNHEY and CDR2 SMNVEV (reference sequence). V was clipped by 6 bases and J by 0 bases, with 9 bases between them. The CDR3 nucleotides read TGTGCCAGCAGCAACACGATCTCCTACGAGCAGTACTTC. Its protein product is CASSNTISYEQYF.

This chain connects TRBV27 to TRBJ2-1, with 9 bases matching TRBD1. CDR3 length: 14 residues. The V gene's germline CDR1 is MNHEY and CDR2 SMNVEV (reference sequence). The V gene end was trimmed by 6 bases and the J gene end by 2 bases; junction bases not matched to a gene: 2. CDR3 in amino acids: CASSRDRAYNEQFF. CDR3 coding DNA: TGTGCCAGCAGCCGGGACAGGGCCTACAATGAGCAGTTCTTC.

The chain combines TRBV10-3 with TRBJ1-3, with no clear D. Germline CDR1 and CDR2: ENHRY and SYGVKD. This CDR3 comprises 14 residues. Trimming stripped 7 bases from V and 4 bases from J, with 14 bases between. CDR3 sequence: CAINARQGGNTIYF. In DNA form, the CDR3 reads TGTGCCATCAACGCCAGGCAAGGCGGAAACACCATATATTTT.

The chain joins TRBV2 to TRBJ1-3; TRBD1 might be the D (6 bases). V lost 2 bases and J 0 bases, leaving 17 bases between the germline ends. The germline V gene encodes CDR1 SNHLY and CDR2 FYNNEI. This CDR3 has 18 amino acids. This chain's CDR3 is CASSESSPYRVSGNTIYF. The CDR3 DNA sequence: TGTGCCAGCAGTGAATCCTCCCCTTACAGGGTCTCTGGAAACACCATATATTTT.

Only one count was recorded for this clone. The chain combines TRBV25-1 with TRBJ1-2, with 11 nucleotides matching TRBD1. The CDR3 totals 13 residues. V shed 5 bases and J 7 bases; nucleotides not matched to a gene: 3. Germline CDR1 and CDR2: MGHDK and SYGVNS. For the CDR3, the DNA is TGTGCCAGCAGTAGGACAGGGGGCGTTGGCTACACCTTC. Amino acid sequence: CASSRTGGVGYTF.

The chain links TRBV2 to TRBJ2-1, with D possibly TRBD1 on 5 matching bases. V was cut by 5 bases and J by 1 base, with 18 bases left in between. The germline CDR1 and CDR2 sequences are SNHLY and FYNNEI. The CDR3 is made up of 17 amino acids. This CDR3 is CASSNRRQPSSYNEQFF. The CDR3 bases are TGTGCCAGCAGTAACCGACGACAGCCTTCGTCCTACAATGAGCAGTTCTTC. The complete variable domain, with remaining parts taken from reference TRBV2 and TRBJ2-1, reads EPEVTQTPSHQVTQMGQEVILRCVPISNHLYFYWYRQILGQKVEFLVSFYNNEISEKSEIFDDQFSVERPDGSNFTLKIRSTKLEDSAMYFCASSNRRQPSSYNEQFFGPGTRLTVL.

The rearrangement links TRBV6-5 to TRBJ1-1, with no clear D. The CDR3 consists of 14 residues. V lost 4 bases, J lost 0 bases, and 9 bases lay in between. CDR1 is MNHEY, CDR2 SVGAGI, per germline. This CDR3 is CASSLSRLNTEAFF. The CDR3 DNA is TGTGCCAGCAGTTTGAGTCGGTTGAACACTGAAGCTTTCTTT.

V and J are TRBV7-2 and TRBJ2-5, with a weak D call TRBD1 (7 bases). Trimming stripped 5 bases from V and 5 bases from J, with 21 bases between. This CDR3 is 16 amino acids long. Germline V gene data show CDR1 as SGHTA and CDR2 as FQGNSA. The CDR3 nucleotides are TGTGCCAGCAGCCAACTCGGGGGCGGCAGGGGGGAGACCCAGTACTTC. Amino acids: CASSQLGGGRGETQYF.

Regarding this clone: This CDR3 is also generated by other DNA sequences in the sample. V and J are TRBV21-1 and TRBJ2-7; TRBD2 is the table's D call and was not checked against the DNA. TRBV21-1 corresponds to a pseudogene. The CDR3 runs 15 residues. The DNA of the CDR3 is TGTGCCAGCAGCAAGGCGGCGGGAGGGCCCCACGAGCAGTACTTC. This translates into CASSKAAGGPHEQYF.

A single count supports this clone. This rearrangement joins TRBV5-5 to TRBJ2-1; 9 bases agree with TRBD2. Per the germline V gene, CDR1 is SGHKS and CDR2 is YYEKEE (reference sequence). This CDR3 is built from 15 residues. Trimming took 0 bases from V and 4 from J; bases not matched to a gene: 2. As DNA, the CDR3 is TGTGCCAGCAGCTTGGGCCTAGCGGGGTACAATGAGCAGTTCTTC. This sequence encodes CASSLGLAGYNEQFF.

The chain is built from TRBV27 and TRBJ2-7, with 9 nucleotides matching TRBD1. With V trimmed by 6 bases and J by 3 bases, 6 bases remained unmatched. The CDR3 is made up of 14 amino acids. CDR1 is MNHEY and CDR2 is SMNVEV in the germline V gene (reference sequence). DNA of the CDR3: TGTGCCAGCAGAACGGGACAGGGCTTCTACGAGCAGTACTTC. This translates into CASRTGQGFYEQYF.

The chain carries TRBV7-9 and TRBJ1-2; D not certain. This CDR3 contains 14 residues. Trimming removed 5 bases at V and 0 bases at J, with 10 bases between. CDR1 and CDR2 (germline): SEHNR, FQNEAQ (reference sequence). The CDR3 loop is CASSRSTSNYGYTF. In DNA form, the CDR3 reads TGTGCCAGCAGCCGAAGTACTTCTAACTATGGCTACACCTTC.

This clone was seen just once. The chain combines TRBV12-5 with TRBJ1-1; D is unclear. The CDR3 covers 13 residues. From germline, CDR1 is LGHNT and CDR2 FRNRAP. Trimming left V 2 bases short and J 5 bases short, with 9 bases between. CDR3 sequence (DNA): TGTGCTAGTGGTTTGTTTTCGGGAACTGAAGCTTTCTTT. It yields the protein CASGLFSGTEAFF.

The count of this clone is one. The chain is built from TRBV5-4 and TRBJ2-2; TRBD2 matches 7 bases. The CDR3 runs to 15 residues. Trimming at V came to 5 bases and at J to 8 bases, leaving 12 bases not matched to a gene. Per the germline V gene, CDR1 is SGHNT and CDR2 is YYREEE (reference sequence). Here the CDR3 DNA reads TGTGCCAGCAGATCCTGGACTAGTAGCATGGGGGAGCTGTTTTTT. Translation gives CASRSWTSSMGELFF.

This clone has more than one count but fewer than ten. This specimen includes other DNA sequences encoding the same CDR3. The chain joins TRBV5-1 to TRBJ1-3, with D uncertain. CDR3 length: 14 amino acids. CDR1 and CDR2 (germline): SGHRS, YFSETQ. V lost 0 bases and J lost 2, with 6 bases in between. The CDR3 is CASSLGTAGNTIYF. The CDR3 DNA reads TGCGCCAGCAGCTTGGGTACAGCTGGAAACACCATATATTTT. Full variable domain (remainder filled in from reference TRBV5-1 and TRBJ1-3): KAGVTQTPRYLIKTRGQQVTLSCSPISGHRSVSWYQQTPGQGLQFLFEYFSETQRNKGNFPGRFSGRQFSNSRSEMNVSTLELGDSALYLCASSLGTAGNTIYFGEGSWLTVV.

The CDR3 loop is CASSPLQGSNSPLHF. The CDR3 DNA sequence: TGTGCCAGCTCACCACTGCAGGGAAGTAATTCACCCCTCCACTTT. This chain joins TRBV18 and TRBJ1-6, with D possibly matching TRBD1 (5 bases). The germline gives CDR1 KGHSH, CDR2 LQKENI. The V and J ends lost 1 base and 6 bases respectively, with 10 bases between them. The CDR3 is made up of 15 amino acids.

This sequence joins TRBV9 and TRBJ1-1, with D possibly TRBD1 on 5 matching bases. Deletions cut 4 bases from V and 12 bases from J, with 28 bases between. Germline loops: CDR1 SGDLS, CDR2 YYNGEE. The CDR3 sequence is 16 residues long. The CDR3 loop is CASSKAPFSGEGKTFF. The CDR3 nucleotides read TGTGCCAGCAGCAAAGCCCCCTTTTCGGGGGAGGGCAAGACTTTCTTT.

The chain recombines TRBV6-5 with TRBJ1-6, with TRBD1 matching 9 bases. The CDR3 runs 13 residues. After removal of 5 bases from V and 8 bases from J, the junction contained 1 base not matched to a gene. CDR1 is MNHEY and CDR2 is SVGAGI in the germline V gene. CDR3 nucleotide sequence: TGTGCCAGCAGTAGGACAGGGGATTCACCCCTCCACTTT. This translates into CASSRTGDSPLHF.

CDR3 bases: TGTGCCAGCAGTTTACGACAGGGTAAAGATTCACCCCTCCACTTT. It is translated as CASSLRQGKDSPLHF. J is TRBJ1-6 and V is TRBV27, with 7 nucleotides matching TRBD1. This CDR3 is 15 amino acids long. The J segment lost 8 bases and the V segment lost 2 bases, leaving 6 bases of the junction unmatched. Per the germline V gene, CDR1 is MNHEY and CDR2 is SMNVEV (reference sequence).

This chain joins TRBV5-1 and TRBJ2-7, with TRBD1 identical over 11 bases. From germline, CDR1 is SGHRS and CDR2 YFSETQ. V lost 4 bases, J lost 3 bases, and 15 bases stayed unmatched. CDR3 size: 18 residues. The CDR3 DNA reads TGCGCCAGCAGCCCATGGACAGGGGGCAAAGCTCTGAACTACGAGCAGTACTTC. Protein sequence: CASSPWTGGKALNYEQYF.